This TCR beta chain was identified in a study of blood T cell repertoires in COVID-19. V trimming: 6 bases; J trimming: 4 bases; junction bases outside the gene matches: 2. The CDR3 extends over 12 amino acids. Method: immunoSEQ multiplex PCR; TCRdb's copy keeps in-frame clones and lacks some. The sample consists of 35,000 to 55,000 clones, roughly 70% of them appearing once. This sequence was found in an elderly man with acute or convalescent COVID-19. The chain joins TRBV12-3 or TRBV12-4 to TRBJ1-2, with 7 bases identical to TRBD1. The sample comprised peripheral blood. In DNA form, the CDR3 reads TGTGCCAGCAGACGGGACAGCTATGGCTACACCTTC. Translated: CASRRDSYGYTF.